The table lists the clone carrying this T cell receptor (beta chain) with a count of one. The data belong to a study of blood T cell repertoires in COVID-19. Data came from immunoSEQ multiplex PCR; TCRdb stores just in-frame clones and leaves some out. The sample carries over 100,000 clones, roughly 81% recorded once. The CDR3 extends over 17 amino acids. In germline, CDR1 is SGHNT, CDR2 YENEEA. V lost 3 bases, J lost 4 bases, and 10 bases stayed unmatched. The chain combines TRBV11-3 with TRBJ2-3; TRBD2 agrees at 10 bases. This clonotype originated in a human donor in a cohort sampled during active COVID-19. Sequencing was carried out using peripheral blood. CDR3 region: CASSFGTSVQGADTQYF. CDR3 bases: TGTGCCAGCAGCTTCGGGACTAGCGTTCAAGGCGCAGATACGCAGTATTTT.